This T cell receptor beta chain derives from a study of blood T cell repertoires in COVID-19. TCRdb keeps only in-frame clones here, not all; method: immunoSEQ multiplex PCR. The sample contains some 150,000 clones, around 85% of which appear only once. CDR1 is SGHTA, CDR2 FQGNSA, per germline. The ends lost 6 bases at V and 5 bases at J; junction bases unmatched: 9. The CDR3 runs to 15 residues. The sequenced sample consisted of peripheral blood. This rearrangement joins TRBV7-2 to TRBJ1-2, with TRBD1 matching over 10 bases. This receptor was identified in a woman over 75 with acute or convalescent COVID-19. This CDR3 is CASSPDRGLLYGYTF. The CDR3 DNA sequence: TGTGCCAGCAGTCCCGACAGGGGGCTCTTATATGGCTACACCTTC.